The 5 T cell receptor beta chains given below trace back to one sample, sequenced in a study of blood T cell repertoires in COVID-19. Profiled with immunoSEQ multiplex PCR; TCRdb holds only in-frame clones, not every one. Of around 100,000 clones in the sample, about 88% were seen once. Material for sequencing was peripheral blood. These receptor sequences come from a human donor in a cohort sampled during active COVID-19.

The rearrangement joins TRBV28 to TRBJ2-7, with 9 bases aligning to TRBD1. CDR1 and CDR2 from the germline V gene are MDHEN and SYDVKM. This CDR3 contains 16 residues. This CDR3 reads CASTRSPGQGFYEQYF. DNA of the CDR3: TGTGCTTCGACAAGATCCCCCGGACAGGGGTTCTACGAGCAGTACTTC.

This chain links TRBV7-8 with TRBJ2-2; the D gene is possibly TRBD2 (5 bases). Germline assignment: CDR1 SGHVS and CDR2 FQNEAQ. The V gene lost 5 bases and the J gene lost 0 bases, with 13 bases spanning the gap. The CDR3 consists of 16 residues. Written as DNA, the CDR3 is TGTGCCAGCAGCCCTGCCGAGGGCGCGAACACCGGGGAGCTGTTTTTT. It codes for CASSPAEGANTGELFF.

In its sample, this clone was seen a few times. The chain links TRBV5-5 to TRBJ1-4; 11 positions agree with TRBD1. Germline assignment: CDR1 SGHKS and CDR2 YYEKEE (reference sequence). The CDR3 has 16 residues. Trimming cost V 3 bases and J 8 bases; bases outside gene matches: 9. The CDR3 sequence: CASSSDTGTGGEKLFF. Here the CDR3 DNA reads TGTGCCAGCAGCTCAGACACCGGGACAGGGGGGGAAAAACTGTTTTTT. Looking up the rest from reference TRBV5-5 and TRBJ1-4 gives the full variable domain: DAGVTQSPTHLIKTRGQQVTLRCSPISGHKSVSWYQQVLGQGPQFIFQYYEKEERGRGNFPDRFSARQFPNYSSELNVNALLLGDSALYLCASSSDTGTGGEKLFFGSGTQLSVL.

This rearrangement joins TRBV19 to TRBJ2-3, with a possible D match to TRBD2 (8 bases). Trimming pared 10 bases from V and 1 base from J, leaving 27 bases between. Germline V gene lookup returns CDR1 LNHDA and CDR2 SQIVND (reference sequence). CDR3 length: 18 amino acids. CDR3 bases: TGTGCCAACGACTTACAGGGGCGGGCGGGGGGTCGCACAGATACGCAGTATTTT. This sequence encodes CANDLQGRAGGRTDTQYF.

The chain joins TRBV9 to TRBJ2-6; 8 bases are shared with TRBD2. The length of the CDR3 is 19 residues. The germline gives CDR1 SGDLS, CDR2 YYNGEE. With V trimmed by 3 bases and J by 3 bases, 14 bases remained unmatched. This CDR3 is CASSESPGRGGVGANVLTF. The CDR3 DNA reads as TGTGCCAGCAGCGAGAGCCCCGGGAGGGGAGGCGTTGGGGCCAACGTCCTGACTTTC.